This T cell receptor (beta chain) was documented in a study of prognosis after radiotherapy for stage I lung cancer (dated by TCRdb to about 2021). Study-wide context: Between early 2018 and 2019, 15 to 20 stage I NSCLC patients were enrolled in Nanjing, China. Using image-guided IMRT or VMAT, SBRT was delivered in 3 to 5 fractions at a biologically effective dose of at least 100 Gy. For each of the approximately 20 patients, one blood sample was taken before SBRT and one after, so the study sequenced 38 samples in total. This study profiled peripheral blood TCR beta repertoires from stage I NSCLC patients before and after stereotactic body radiotherapy and linked the repertoires to distant failure. The cohort included about a dozen men and five or six women, with a median age of approximately 76 years and a range of about 53 to 90 years. Every patient was deemed medically inoperable, 12 because of comorbidities and over five because they refused surgery. No patient received concurrent therapy alongside SBRT. Distant metastases were developed by four of the 19 patients after SBRT, at a median of around seven months, whereas no significant progression was observed in the other 15 patients. On tumor histology, roughly 11 patients had adenocarcinoma and roughly 7 had squamous cell carcinoma. About five patients had oligometastatic NSCLC after their primary tumor was surgically resected, and about 15 patients had newly diagnosed primary stage I lung tumors. The full study reports these points: None of the reported P values were adjusted for multiple comparisons. Limitations of the study included a small cohort and short follow-up, and the study findings need independent validation. No determination of tumor specificity was made for expanded TCR clones. TRBV and TRBJ usage frequencies reportedly varied with metastasis status, involving two V genes at baseline and fewer than 10 V and two J genes after SBRT. Post-SBRT Shannon entropy and its change from baseline were lower in patients who developed distant metastases; baseline Shannon entropy was not associated with metastases. After SBRT, the number of unique TCR clones decreased (median approximately 10,000 before versus some 7,000 after; Wilcoxon paired P=0.011).

This clonotype was seen repeatedly, ten times or more. Its antigen is still unknown. No much larger clone is present one base from it, and per-base qualities are unavailable. All patients had node-negative disease on CT and PET/CT, and none had a history of other malignancies or had previously received chemotherapy or radiotherapy. At each of the two time points, roughly 6 milliliters of peripheral venous blood were collected into EDTA tubes. PBMCs were isolated by Ficoll-Paque Plus density-gradient centrifugation. Immediately after collection, samples were stored at -80 degrees C until analysis. Two rounds of multiplex PCR on genomic DNA were used to amplify the TCR beta CDR3 region. The first PCR round used primers specific to each TRBV and TRBJ gene, with sequences filed in Chinese patent CN105087789A. Universal primers were used in the second PCR round. The Roche High Pure PCR Template Preparation Kit was used to extract genomic DNA from frozen PBMCs. The libraries underwent paired-end sequencing with 151 bp reads on an Illumina HiSeq 3000. In the source study's methods: CutAdapt was used to discard raw reads that did not contain the multiplex PCR primer sequences. High-quality paired reads were merged into contigs with PEAR. MiXCR assigned TRB V, D and J gene segments to each contig by aligning to reference sequences. CDR3 sequences were clustered by base quality and sequence similarity to remove sequencing errors. Shannon entropy normalized by the natural log of productive TCR sequence number was used as the measure of diversity. Clonality was computed as one minus the ratio of Shannon entropy to the natural log of the number of unique clonotypes. Using the Youden index from ROC curves, the researchers picked the repertoire-metric cut-offs for progression-free survival, and all analyses were carried out in R 3.5.3. TCRdb ran its own pipeline on the public reads, namely fastp trimming at Q25 and MiXCR clone calling, and kept in-frame beta chains. Every entry covers one CDR3 protein and lists the most common genes and DNA from its rows. In this record, the V and J calls reflect TCRdb's handling and not the investigators' own analysis. The sample includes roughly 23,000 distinct CDR3 sequences, with around 45% observed a single time. Clones ranked in the top ten supply approximately 33% of the sample.

From a lookup of the germline V gene, CDR1 and CDR2 are MDHEN and SYDVKM. V gives up 4 bases and J gives up 0 bases, and the segment between their germline ends measures 8 bases. The CDR3 starts with the cysteine, ends with the phenylalanine, and has 14 residues. Just the 42-base CDR3 DNA is kept, in frame starting at base 1. This specimen was PBMCs, taken before or after stereotactic body radiation therapy (not recorded which). The sequence is built from TRBV28 and TRBJ2-3, with the D gene call left open. The clonotype was recovered from a donor aged 50 or older with non-small cell lung cancer. The base sequence is TGTGCCAGCAGTTGGGGTGGAAGCACAGATACGCAGTATTTT. This encodes CASSWGGSTDTQYF.